This TCR beta chain was captured in a study of cytomegalovirus exposure and HLA in healthy donors. Primers included in the PCR were 60 Vbeta and 13 Jbeta primers. Sequencing used immunoSEQ multiplex PCR; TCRdb keeps in-frame clones, though not all of them. The repertoire consists of around 210,000 clones, with around 77% occurring once and the leading ten covering just under 3%. The sequence was obtained from a woman younger than 45 in good health and CMV-seronegative. What was sequenced was PBMCs.

CDR3 region: CASTFRDRHYGYTF. The DNA for the CDR3 is TGTGCCAGCACTTTCCGGGACAGACACTATGGCTACACCTTC. This sequence joins TRBV5-6 and TRBJ1-2, with 7 bases matching TRBD1. Germline values: CDR1 SGHDT, CDR2 YYEEEE. V lost 6 bases to trimming and J lost 3 bases; unmatched junction nucleotides: 8. The CDR3 spans 14 residues. Variable domain in full (rest from reference TRBV5-6 and TRBJ1-2): DAGVTQSPTHLIKTRGQQVTLRCSPKSGHDTVSWYQQALGQGPQFIFQYYEEEERQRGNFPDRFSGHQFPNYSSELNVNALLLGDSALYLCASTFRDRHYGYTFGSGTRLTVV.